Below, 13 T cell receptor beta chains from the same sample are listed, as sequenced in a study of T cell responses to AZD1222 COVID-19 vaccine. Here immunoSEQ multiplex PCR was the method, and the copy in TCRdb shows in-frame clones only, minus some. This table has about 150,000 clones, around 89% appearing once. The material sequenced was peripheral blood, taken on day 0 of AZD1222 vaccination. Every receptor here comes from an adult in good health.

The CDR3 nucleotides are TGTGCCAGCAGCTCCTACGGAGGGGCGCAGGGCTACACCTTC. It specifies CASSSYGGAQGYTF. The V gene is TRBV7-2, the J gene TRBJ1-2, with D perhaps TRBD1 (5 bases). Trimming removed 4 bases at V and 8 bases at J, with 17 bases between. Germline V gene lookup returns CDR1 SGHTA and CDR2 FQGNSA. The CDR3 totals 14 residues.

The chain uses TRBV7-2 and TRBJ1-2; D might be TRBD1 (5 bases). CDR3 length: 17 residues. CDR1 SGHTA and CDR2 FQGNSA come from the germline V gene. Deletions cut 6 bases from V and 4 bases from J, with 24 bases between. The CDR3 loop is CASRIRDQSSISYGYTF. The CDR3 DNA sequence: TGTGCCAGCAGAATCCGGGACCAATCGTCGATAAGCTATGGCTACACCTTC. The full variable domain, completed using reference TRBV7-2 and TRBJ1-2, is GAGVSQSPSNKVTEKGKDVELRCDPISGHTALYWYRQSLGQGLEFLIYFQGNSAPDKSGLPSDRFSAERTGGSVSTLTIQRTQQEDSAVYLCASRIRDQSSISYGYTFGSGTRLTVV.

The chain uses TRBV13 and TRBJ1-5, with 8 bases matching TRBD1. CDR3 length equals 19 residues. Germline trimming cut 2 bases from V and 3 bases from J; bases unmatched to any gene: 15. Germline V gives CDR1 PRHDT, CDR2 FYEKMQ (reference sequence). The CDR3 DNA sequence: TGTGCCAGCAGCTTACGGGGCCGGGACAGGCGAGGCCTCAATCAGCCCCAGCATTTT. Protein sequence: CASSLRGRDRRGLNQPQHF.

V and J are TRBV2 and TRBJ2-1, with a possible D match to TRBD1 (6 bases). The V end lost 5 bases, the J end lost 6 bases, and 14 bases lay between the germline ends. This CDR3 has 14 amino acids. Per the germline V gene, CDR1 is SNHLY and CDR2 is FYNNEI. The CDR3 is CASSQQGDGNEQFF. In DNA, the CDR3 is TGTGCCAGCAGTCAACAGGGAGATGGCAATGAGCAGTTCTTC.

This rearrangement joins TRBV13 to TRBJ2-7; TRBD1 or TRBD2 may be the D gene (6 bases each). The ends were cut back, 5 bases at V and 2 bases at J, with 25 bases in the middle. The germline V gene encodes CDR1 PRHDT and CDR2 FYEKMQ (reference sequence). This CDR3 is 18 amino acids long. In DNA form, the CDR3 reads TGTGCCAGCAGCCTTACAACGGGACCTAAACGGGGGCCCTACGAGCAGTACTTC. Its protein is CASSLTTGPKRGPYEQYF.

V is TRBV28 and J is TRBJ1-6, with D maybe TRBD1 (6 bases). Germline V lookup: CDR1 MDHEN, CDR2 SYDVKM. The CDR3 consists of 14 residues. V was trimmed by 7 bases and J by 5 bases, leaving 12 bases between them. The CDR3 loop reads CASTGGANNSPLHF. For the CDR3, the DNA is TGTGCCAGCACCGGGGGCGCAAATAATTCACCCCTCCACTTT. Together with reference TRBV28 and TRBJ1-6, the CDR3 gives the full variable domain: DVKVTQSSRYLVKRTGEKVFLECVQDMDHENMFWYRQDPGLGLRLIYFSYDVKMKEKGDIPEGYSVSREKKERFSLILESASTNQTSMYLCASTGGANNSPLHFGNGTRLTVT.

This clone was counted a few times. The CDR3 protein is CASSEISGRGTQYF. The DNA for the CDR3 is TGTGCCAGCAGTGAAATCTCCGGGCGCGGTACGCAGTATTTT. This chain links TRBV6-1 with TRBJ2-3; D unresolved. Trimming left V 2 bases short and J 8 bases short, with 14 bases between. Germline V gene data show CDR1 as MNHNS and CDR2 as SASEGT. The CDR3 is 14 amino acids.

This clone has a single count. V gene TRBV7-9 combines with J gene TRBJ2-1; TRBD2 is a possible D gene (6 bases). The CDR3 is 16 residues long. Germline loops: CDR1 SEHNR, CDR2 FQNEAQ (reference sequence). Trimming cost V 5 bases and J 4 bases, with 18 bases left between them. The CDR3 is CASSPPTGLDYNEQFF. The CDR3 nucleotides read TGTGCCAGCAGCCCTCCCACGGGACTCGATTACAATGAGCAGTTCTTC.

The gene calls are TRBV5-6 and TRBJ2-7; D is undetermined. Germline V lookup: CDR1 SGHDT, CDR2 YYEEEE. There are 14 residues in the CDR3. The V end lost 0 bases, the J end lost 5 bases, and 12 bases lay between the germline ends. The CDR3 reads CASSLEGRFHEQYF. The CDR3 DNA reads TGTGCCAGCAGCTTGGAAGGACGATTCCACGAGCAGTACTTC.

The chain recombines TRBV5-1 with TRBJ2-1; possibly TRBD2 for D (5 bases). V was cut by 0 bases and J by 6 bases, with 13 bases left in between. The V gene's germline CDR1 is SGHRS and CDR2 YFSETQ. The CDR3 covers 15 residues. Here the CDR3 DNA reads TGCGCCAGCAGCTTGGGAGGGAACCTACCCAATGAGCAGTTCTTC. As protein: CASSLGGNLPNEQFF.

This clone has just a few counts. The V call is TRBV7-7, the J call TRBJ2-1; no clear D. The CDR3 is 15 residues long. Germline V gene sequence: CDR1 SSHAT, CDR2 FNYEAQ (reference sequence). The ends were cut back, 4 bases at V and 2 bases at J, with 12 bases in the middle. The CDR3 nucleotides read TGTGCCAGCAGCTCCTCACGTGGAGCCTACAATGAGCAGTTCTTC. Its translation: CASSSSRGAYNEQFF. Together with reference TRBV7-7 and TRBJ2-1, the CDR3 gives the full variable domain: GAGVSQSPRYKVTKRGQDVTLRCDPISSHATLYWYQQALGQGPEFLTYFNYEAQPDKSGLPSDRFSAERPEGSISTLTIQRTEQRDSAMYRCASSSSRGAYNEQFFGPGTRLTVL.

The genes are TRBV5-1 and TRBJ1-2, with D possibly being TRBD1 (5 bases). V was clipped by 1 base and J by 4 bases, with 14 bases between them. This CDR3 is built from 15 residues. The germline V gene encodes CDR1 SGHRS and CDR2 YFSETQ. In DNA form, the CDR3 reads TGCGCCAGCAGCTTGAGTCAGGGTGGGGGCTATGGCTACACCTTC. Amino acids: CASSLSQGGGYGYTF.

This chain's CDR3 is CATSRDRLASGETQYF. The CDR3 region has the DNA TGTGCCACCAGCAGAGATAGACTAGCGAGTGGGGAGACCCAGTACTTC. The chain has TRBV15 and TRBJ2-5, with 8 bases fitting TRBD2. The CDR3 runs to 16 residues. Germline CDR1 reads LNHNV; CDR2 reads YYDKDF (reference sequence). V lost 0 bases and J lost 5; bases outside the gene matches: 8. Variable domain in full (rest from reference TRBV15 and TRBJ2-5): DAMVIQNPRYQVTQFGKPVTLSCSQTLNHNVMYWYQQKSSQAPKLLFHYYDKDFNNEADTPDNFQSRRPNTSFCFLDIRSPGLGDTAMYLCATSRDRLASGETQYFGPGTRLLVL.